Sequencing of this T cell receptor (beta chain) was carried out in a study of OX40 agonist ivuxolimab in advanced cancers. Across the whole study: An agonistic anti-OX40 (CD134) antibody, ivuxolimab, was used to treat the patients. The study, taken as a whole, reports: Nonresponders, in some cases, also had low normalized T-cell clonal expansion.

Concerning this clone itself: Its antigen is not known.

It was autoimmune disease history or systemic immunosuppression that excluded patients. Libraries were prepared by immunoSEQ multiplex PCR; TCRdb keeps only in-frame clonotypes and omits some of them. The sample consists of about 84,000 clones, approximately 95% of them appearing once. This CDR3 is 19 amino acids long. The rearrangement uses TRBV21-1 and TRBJ2-7; TRBD2 is the table's D call, not checked against the DNA. TRBV21-1 is a pseudogene segment. The sample was CD4+ or CD8+ T cells sorted from blood, taken in a trial of the OX40 agonist ivuxolimab. The sequence was collected from an adult with an advanced solid tumor such as melanoma, head and neck, liver or kidney cancer. The CDR3 bases are TGTGCCAGCAGCAAAGTTCGAACTAGCGGGAGGCTTCTCGCCTACGAGCAGTACTTC. It translates to CASSKVRTSGRLLAYEQYF.